One and the same sample provided the 22 T cell receptor beta chains below, sequenced in a study of beta chain features in type 1 diabetes. All of the isolated RNA was reverse transcribed, so expressed TCRB transcripts were sequenced. Method: immunoSEQ multiplex PCR; TCRdb's copy keeps in-frame clones and lacks some. The data show some 150,000 clones, roughly 9.7% seen once. The material sequenced was central memory CD4+ T cells from blood. These receptors were taken from a woman aged 40 to 50 in good health.

The table lists this clone with a few counts. The chain combines TRBV5-1 with TRBJ2-2, with 8 bases fitting TRBD2. With V trimmed by 5 bases and J by 7 bases, 7 bases remained unmatched. Germline CDR1 and CDR2: SGHRS and YFSETQ. There are 14 residues in the CDR3. CDR3 protein: CASRPERGHGELFF. CDR3 sequence (DNA): TGCGCCAGCAGGCCCGAGCGGGGGCACGGGGAGCTGTTTTTT.

This clone turned up a few times. The rearrangement joins TRBV5-1 to TRBJ2-3; 10 bases line up with TRBD1. The germline V gene has CDR1 SGHRS and CDR2 YFSETQ. The CDR3 sequence is 16 residues long. V was pared by 4 bases and J by 1 base, with 6 bases of the junction left unmatched. In DNA, the CDR3 is TGCGCCAGCAGCAGCACCGGGACAGGGGGCACAGATACGCAGTATTTT. The encoded protein is CASSSTGTGGTDTQYF.

The chain uses TRBV5-1 and TRBJ2-2, with D possibly being TRBD2 (6 bases). In germline, CDR1 is SGHRS, CDR2 YFSETQ. Trimming removed 5 bases from V and 5 bases from J, with 10 bases in between. The CDR3 spans 13 residues. The CDR3 sequence: CASSGAGTGELFF. The CDR3, as DNA: TGCGCCAGCAGTGGGGCGGGGACCGGGGAGCTGTTTTTT.

CDR3 nucleotide sequence: TGTGCCAGCAAGACTTCTAGCGGAGCCACAGATACGCAGTATTTT. Amino acid sequence: CASKTSSGATDTQYF. This chain joins TRBV11-1 and TRBJ2-3, with 7 bases matching TRBD2. This CDR3 spans 15 amino acids. With 7 bases clipped from V and 2 bases from J, the junction kept 9 bases outside the gene matches. Per germline, CDR1 SGHAT and CDR2 FQDESV (reference sequence).

This clone has only a few counts. The chain links TRBV4-3 to TRBJ2-2; the D is unclear. The germline CDR1 and CDR2 sequences are LGHNA and YSLEER. The V end lost 0 bases, the J end lost 6 bases, and 20 bases lay between the germline ends. This CDR3 has 18 residues. This CDR3 is CASSQDRPTPLGAGELFF. Written as DNA, the CDR3 is TGCGCCAGCAGCCAAGATCGTCCTACACCCCTGGGCGCCGGGGAGCTGTTTTTT.

This clone was recorded many times. The CDR3 reads CASSSLAQETQYF. In nucleotides, the CDR3 is TGTGCCAGCAGCTCCCTAGCTCAAGAGACCCAGTACTTC. The genes are TRBV11-2 and TRBJ2-5; weak D call: TRBD2 (5 bases). The length of the CDR3 is 13 residues. V was clipped by 4 bases and J by 2 bases, with 8 bases between them. Germline V gives CDR1 SGHAT, CDR2 FQNNGV.

This clone has only a few counts. This chain links TRBV7-9 with TRBJ1-1; 7 nucleotides match TRBD1. The germline V gene has CDR1 SEHNR and CDR2 FQNEAQ (reference sequence). This CDR3 spans 16 amino acids. V gave up 5 bases and J gave up 4 bases; unmatched junction bases: 13. CDR3 in DNA: TGTGCCAGCAGCCCATCTTTGAACAGGGGAATCACTGAAGCTTTCTTT. This codes for CASSPSLNRGITEAFF.

Many counts were recorded for this clone. J is TRBJ1-2 and V is TRBV29-1; 7 positions agree with TRBD1. The CDR3 consists of 13 residues. Germline values: CDR1 SQVTM, CDR2 ANQGSEA. V lost 6 bases to trimming and J lost 3 bases; unmatched junction nucleotides: 7. CDR3 in DNA: TGCAGCGTCATGTCGGACAGGCACTATGGCTACACCTTC. Its protein product is CSVMSDRHYGYTF.

The sample holds a few counts of this clone. The chain has TRBV10-2 and TRBJ1-2; D gene uncertain. The CDR3 is made up of 13 amino acids. From germline, CDR1 is WSHSY and CDR2 SAAADI. Trimming took 3 bases from V and 8 from J, leaving 13 bases between them. DNA of the CDR3: TGCGCCAGCAGTGATCACGGGAATCTAGGCTACACCTTC. Translating gives CASSDHGNLGYTF.

The V gene is TRBV7-2, the J gene TRBJ2-5; 7 bases fit TRBD1. The CDR3 runs 14 residues. Germline trimming cut 5 bases from V and 1 base from J; bases unmatched to any gene: 4. The germline CDR1 and CDR2 sequences are SGHTA and FQGNSA. The DNA of the CDR3 is TGTGCCAGCAGCCGAAACAGGGGCCAAGAGACCCAGTACTTC. This encodes CASSRNRGQETQYF.

The chain couples TRBV6-1 to TRBJ2-5; tentative D call: TRBD2 (5 bases). The V end lost 1 base, the J end lost 1 base, and 16 bases lay between the germline ends. CDR3 length: 17 amino acids. Germline assignment: CDR1 MNHNS and CDR2 SASEGT. Here the CDR3 reads CASSEEGLGRRQETQYF. CDR3 nucleotide sequence: TGTGCCAGCAGTGAAGAAGGTTTGGGGAGACGCCAAGAGACCCAGTACTTC.

This rearrangement joins TRBV27 to TRBJ1-5; D may be TRBD1 (5 bases). Germline lookup yields CDR1 MNHEY and CDR2 SMNVEV (reference sequence). V gave up 6 bases and J gave up 2 bases, with 17 bases separating them. This CDR3 is 16 amino acids long. The CDR3 DNA follows: TGTGCCAGCAGGAAGGGAGGGTCGACAGGCAATCAGCCCCAGCATTTT. It is translated as CASRKGGSTGNQPQHF.

In its sample, this clone was seen a few times. This chain uses TRBV2 with TRBJ2-5, with a possible D match to TRBD2 (6 bases). The CDR3 is 17 amino acids. Trimming stripped 2 bases from V and 1 base from J, with 17 bases between. Germline loops: CDR1 SNHLY, CDR2 FYNNEI. The chain's CDR3 is CASSEFSRGTIQETQYF. The CDR3 DNA is TGTGCCAGCAGTGAATTCTCCCGGGGGACGATCCAAGAGACCCAGTACTTC.

The gene calls are TRBV19 and TRBJ1-2, with D tentatively TRBD1 (5 bases). The CDR3 runs to 14 residues. Germline V CDR1 and CDR2: LNHDA, SQIVND (reference sequence). Trimming took 6 bases from V and 7 from J, leaving 18 bases between them. The CDR3 nucleotides read TGTGCCAGTAGGTTGCCAGCAGGGTTCGGTGGCTACACCTTC. As protein: CASRLPAGFGGYTF.

The V and J genes are TRBV5-4 and TRBJ2-3; D is perhaps TRBD1 (5 bases). Trimming shortened V by 0 bases and J by 2 bases, and 10 bases separated the two germline ends. This CDR3 comprises 15 residues. The germline V gene has CDR1 SGHNT and CDR2 YYREEE (reference sequence). This CDR3 is CASSLGQWDTDTQYF. The CDR3 DNA is TGTGCCAGCAGCTTGGGACAGTGGGACACAGATACGCAGTATTTT.

Ten or more counts support this clone. The sample contains more than one DNA sequence encoding this CDR3. This chain connects TRBV19 to TRBJ2-5; 12 bases agree with TRBD1. CDR3 length: 14 residues. Germline CDR1 and CDR2: LNHDA and SQIVND (reference sequence). V gave up 9 bases and J gave up 4 bases; unmatched junction bases: 6. CDR3: CASKRDRGRETQYF. CDR3 DNA sequence: TGTGCCAGCAAACGGGACAGGGGGCGAGAGACCCAGTACTTC. Combining the CDR3 with reference TRBV19 and TRBJ2-5 gives the whole variable domain DGGITQSPKYLFRKEGQNVTLSCEQNLNHDAMYWYRQDPGQGLRLIYYSQIVNDFQKGDIAEGYSVSREKKESFPLTVTSAQKNPTAFYLCASKRDRGRETQYFGPGTRLLVL.

The chain employs TRBV4-1 and TRBJ2-1, with TRBD2 as a possible D gene (5 bases). V was clipped by 4 bases and J by 0 bases, with 10 bases between them. Germline CDR1 MGHRA, CDR2 YSYEKL. There are 15 residues in the CDR3. This chain's CDR3 is CASSLGLNSYNEQFF. The CDR3 region has the DNA TGCGCCAGCAGCCTTGGACTTAACTCCTACAATGAGCAGTTCTTC.

This clone was found a few times. V usage is TRBV5-1 and J usage is TRBJ2-5; the D gene is possibly TRBD1 (8 bases). Trimming pared 4 bases from V and 4 bases from J, leaving 14 bases between. CDR1 is SGHRS and CDR2 is YFSETQ in the germline V gene. The CDR3 has 14 residues. CDR3 amino acids: CASSTDREGETQYF. As DNA, the CDR3 is TGCGCCAGCAGCACGGACAGGGAGGGAGAGACCCAGTACTTC.

The table lists this clone with a few counts. This chain joins TRBV6-1 and TRBJ2-7, with TRBD1 matching over 9 bases. The V segment lost 3 bases and the J segment 9 bases; nucleotides outside the gene matches: 15. Per germline, CDR1 MNHNS and CDR2 SASEGT. This CDR3 spans 16 amino acids. The CDR3 loop reads CASSEPGTGRAPRQYF. In DNA form, the CDR3 reads TGTGCCAGCAGTGAGCCCGGGACAGGGAGGGCACCGAGGCAGTACTTC.

V usage is TRBV18 and J usage is TRBJ1-4; D gene ambiguous. The germline V gene encodes CDR1 KGHSH and CDR2 LQKENI. This CDR3 is 15 amino acids long. The V gene lost 3 bases and the J gene lost 4 bases, with 12 bases spanning the gap. The CDR3 region is CASSPPGGSNEKLFF. For the CDR3, the DNA is TGTGCCAGCTCACCCCCGGGAGGGAGTAATGAAAAACTGTTTTTT.

The CDR3 DNA follows: TGTGCCAGCAGCACTTCGCTGGAGACCCAGTACTTC. Protein product: CASSTSLETQYF. This sequence joins TRBV5-6 and TRBJ2-5; no reliable D call. Germline V CDR1 and CDR2: SGHDT, YYEEEE. Trimming stripped 4 bases from V and 5 bases from J, with 9 bases between. The CDR3 has 12 residues.

This clone has at least ten counts. The chain has TRBV11-2 and TRBJ2-5; TRBD2 aligns across 10 bases. The V and J ends lost 5 bases and 4 bases, in that order; junction bases with no gene match: 10. Germline values: CDR1 SGHAT, CDR2 FQNNGV. The CDR3 consists of 16 residues. CDR3: CASSPWALAGTETQYF. The CDR3 region has the DNA TGTGCCAGCAGCCCCTGGGCACTAGCGGGGACAGAGACCCAGTACTTC.